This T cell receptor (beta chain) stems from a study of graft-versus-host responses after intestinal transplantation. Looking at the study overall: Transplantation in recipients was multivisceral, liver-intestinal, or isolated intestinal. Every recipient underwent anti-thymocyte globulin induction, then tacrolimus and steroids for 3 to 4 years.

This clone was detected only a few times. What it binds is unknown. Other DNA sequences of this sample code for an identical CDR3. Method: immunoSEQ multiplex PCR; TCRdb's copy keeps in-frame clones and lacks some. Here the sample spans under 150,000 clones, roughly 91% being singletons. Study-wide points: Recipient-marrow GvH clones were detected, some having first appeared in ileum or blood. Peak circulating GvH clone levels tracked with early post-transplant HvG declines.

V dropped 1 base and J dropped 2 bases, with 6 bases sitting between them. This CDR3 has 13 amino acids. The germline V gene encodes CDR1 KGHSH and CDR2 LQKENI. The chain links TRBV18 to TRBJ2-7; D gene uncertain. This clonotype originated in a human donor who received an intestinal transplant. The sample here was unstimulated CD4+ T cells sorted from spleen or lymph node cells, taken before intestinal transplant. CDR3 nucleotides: TGTGCCAGCTCACCACAGGGCCCCTACGAGCAGTACTTC. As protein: CASSPQGPYEQYF.